The T cell receptor (beta chain) described here comes from a study of cytomegalovirus exposure and HLA in healthy donors. Study-level information: Among 150 million to 200 million T cells, an earlier analysis found around 100 million unique TCR beta sequences. Study results and caveats: What a later analysis showed was that several of the most significant clusters appeared linked to common viral pathogens. TRBV6-2, TRBV6-3 and some other V segments were unresolvable in 87-base-pair reads. Researchers reportedly found TCR beta sequences accurately predicted most subjects' HLA-A and HLA-B alleles.

As to this clone: What it binds is not known.

The CDR3 consists of 15 residues. Per the germline V gene, CDR1 is SGHRS and CDR2 is YFSETQ. After removal of 4 bases from V and 5 bases from J, the junction contained 9 bases not matched to a gene. Primers: 60 Vbeta forward and 13 Jbeta reverse. Produced via immunoSEQ multiplex PCR; TCRdb's table is partial and in-frame only. The repertoire holds around 200,000 clones, approximately 83% seen once, with more than 1.3% in the top ten. The chain recombines TRBV5-1 with TRBJ2-3, with 8 nucleotides matching TRBD2. The material sequenced was PBMCs. The source of this sequence is a girl under 18 in good health and CMV-seronegative. CDR3 sequence reads: CASSTLGRGEDTQYF. Written as DNA, the CDR3 is TGCGCCAGCAGCACCCTCGGGCGGGGGGAAGATACGCAGTATTTT.